This TCR beta chain was observed in a study of neurological immune-mediated disorders. Germline V gives CDR1 ENHRY, CDR2 SYGVKD. With V trimmed by 10 bases and J by 1 base, 5 bases remained unmatched. This CDR3 is 13 amino acids long. Using its own MiXCR run on the 5' RACE reads, TCRdb lists one record per CDR3 protein. The table records under 70,000 distinct CDR3 sequences, approximately 5.2% of them present only once. This clonotype originated in a woman between 25 and 40 years old with multiple sclerosis. The specimen sequenced was PBMCs. The genes are TRBV10-3 and TRBJ1-1, with 8 bases that match TRBD1. The CDR3 DNA reads as TGTGCCACGAGTCAGGGGGCGAACACTGAAGCTTTCTTT. Protein sequence: CATSQGANTEAFF.